Sequencing of this T cell receptor (beta chain) was carried out in a study of blood T cell repertoires in COVID-19. Study context: The origin of the acute and convalescent COVID-19 samples was the United States, Italy and Spain. T cells, B-cell-depleted T cells, or PBMCs supplied cDNA or gDNA.

In the original analysis: Nucleated cell counts were estimated from reference gene primer amplification. The table came from immunoSEQ multiplex PCR; TCRdb's copy has only in-frame clones and leaves some out. The DNA was the basis for D and trimming; V, J and clone size are from that table. Of 60,000 to 85,000 clones listed, roughly 87% are singletons. The CDR3 has 15 residues. V dropped 6 bases and J dropped 1 base, with 12 bases sitting between them. Germline-derived CDR1 and CDR2 are MNHEY and SVGAGI. The sequencing input was peripheral blood. This rearrangement joins TRBV6-5 to TRBJ1-4; tentatively, D is TRBD1 (5 bases). The receptor was derived from a woman aged 45-65 years with active COVID-19. The CDR3 protein is CASRPDGGTNEKLFF. In nucleotides, the CDR3 is TGTGCCAGCAGACCGGACGGGGGAACTAATGAAAAACTGTTTTTT.